This T cell receptor beta chain derives from a study of blood T cell repertoires in COVID-19. This clone was seen just once. Living in 24 US areas, the participants were between 18 and 89 years of age. Libraries were prepared by immunoSEQ multiplex PCR; TCRdb keeps only in-frame clonotypes and omits some of them. The sample has approximately 170,000 clones; roughly 80% are singletons. Trimming took off 3 bases at V and 5 bases at J, with 9 bases between the two ends. The CDR3 loop spans 13 amino acids. Germline V lookup: CDR1 SGDLS, CDR2 YYNGEE. The receptor was derived from a woman between 50 and 59 years old who had recovered from COVID-19. The rearrangement uses TRBV9 and TRBJ1-5; D call uncertain. The specimen sequenced was PBMCs or T cells enriched from blood (not recorded which). The CDR3 is CASSANEDQPQHF. The CDR3 DNA is TGTGCCAGCAGCGCTAATGAAGATCAGCCCCAGCATTTT. Full variable domain (rest looked up from reference TRBV9 and TRBJ1-5): DSGVTQTPKHLITATGQRVTLRCSPRSGDLSVYWYQQSLDQGLQFLIQYYNGEERAKGNILERFSAQQFPDLHSELNLSSLELGDSALYFCASSANEDQPQHFGDGTRLSIL.